The 14 T cell receptor beta chains below were found in one sample sequenced in a study of blood T cell repertoires in COVID-19. Sequencing used immunoSEQ multiplex PCR; TCRdb keeps in-frame clones, though not all of them. The sample contains approximately 200,000 clones, around 91% of which appear only once. Sequences were obtained from PBMCs or T cells enriched from blood (not recorded which). The receptors here all came from a woman in her late teens or twenties in a cohort exposed to, infected with or recovered from COVID-19 (not recorded which).

This chain connects TRBV15 to TRBJ2-1; D is uncertain. CDR3 length: 15 residues. V lost 2 bases and J lost 9, with 17 bases in between. Per the germline V gene, CDR1 is LNHNV and CDR2 is YYDKDF (reference sequence). The CDR3 loop is CATSRNYDRLGEQFF. CDR3 DNA: TGTGCCACCAGCAGAAACTACGACCGTCTGGGTGAGCAGTTCTTC.

V and J are TRBV24-1 and TRBJ2-3; 8 bases map to TRBD1. Germline loops: CDR1 KGHDR, CDR2 SFDVKD. The length of the CDR3 is 17 residues. The J segment lost 3 bases and the V segment lost 4 bases, leaving 11 bases of the junction unmatched. The CDR3 region has the DNA TGTGCCACCAGTGACCGGACAGGGAATTTAGTTACAGATACGCAGTATTTT. Amino acid sequence: CATSDRTGNLVTDTQYF.

The V call is TRBV5-1, the J call TRBJ2-2; D remains unclear. CDR3 size: 15 residues. Germline V gene lookup returns CDR1 SGHRS and CDR2 YFSETQ. The V and J ends lost 0 bases and 6 bases respectively, with 12 bases between them. The CDR3 DNA is TGCGCCAGCAGCTTGGCCGCGTACGGGTCCGGGGAGCTGTTTTTT. Amino acids: CASSLAAYGSGELFF. Supplemented by reference TRBV5-1 and TRBJ2-2, the full variable domain reads KAGVTQTPRYLIKTRGQQVTLSCSPISGHRSVSWYQQTPGQGLQFLFEYFSETQRNKGNFPGRFSGRQFSNSRSEMNVSTLELGDSALYLCASSLAAYGSGELFFGEGSRLTVL.

The gene calls are TRBV9 and TRBJ1-6, with D tentatively TRBD1 (5 bases). Germline values: CDR1 SGDLS, CDR2 YYNGEE. CDR3 length: 12 residues. V was cut by 7 bases and J by 8 bases, with 10 bases left in between. For the CDR3, the DNA is TGTGCCAGCCAGGGTGTCGATTCACCCCTCCACTTT. Translating it yields CASQGVDSPLHF.

The chain employs TRBV11-2 and TRBJ2-1; the D gene is possibly TRBD2 (6 bases). Germline assignment: CDR1 SGHAT and CDR2 FQNNGV. CDR3 length equals 16 residues. V lost 2 bases and J lost 0, with 11 bases in between. The CDR3 sequence: CASSLYGGNSYNEQFF. In DNA form, the CDR3 reads TGTGCCAGCAGCTTATATGGGGGGAACTCCTACAATGAGCAGTTCTTC.

The J gene is TRBJ1-1, the V gene TRBV6-1; TRBD1 is a possible D gene (6 bases). The V gene's germline CDR1 is MNHNS and CDR2 SASEGT. Trimming shortened V by 2 bases and J by 6 bases, and 13 bases separated the two germline ends. This CDR3 comprises 14 residues. The CDR3 region is CASSESGQPAEAFF. The CDR3 DNA is TGTGCCAGCAGTGAATCTGGACAGCCAGCTGAAGCTTTCTTT.

The gene calls are TRBV15 and TRBJ2-1; possibly TRBD2 for D (5 bases). Germline CDR1 reads LNHNV; CDR2 reads YYDKDF (reference sequence). Trimming took 0 bases from V and 4 from J, leaving 7 bases between them. The CDR3 covers 14 residues. The CDR3 DNA reads as TGTGCCACCAGCAGAGACGGGGAATACAATGAGCAGTTCTTC. Translated: CATSRDGEYNEQFF.

The V gene is TRBV4-1, the J gene TRBJ1-5, with D unclear. The CDR3 loop spans 13 amino acids. Germline CDR1 is MGHRA and CDR2 is YSYEKL. V lost 1 base and J 6 bases, leaving 7 bases between the germline ends. The CDR3 bases are TGCGCCAGCAGCCAAGTGACAAGTCAGCCCCAGCATTTT. It encodes CASSQVTSQPQHF.

The rearrangement joins TRBV5-6 to TRBJ1-1, with D perhaps TRBD1 (5 bases). Between the trimmed V and J ends, which lost 1 base and 7 bases, there was a span of 11 bases. The CDR3 sequence is 13 residues long. Germline CDR1 SGHDT, CDR2 YYEEEE. The CDR3 bases are TGTGCCAGCAGCTTGACGGGGGTGGGTGAAGCTTTCTTT. It codes for CASSLTGVGEAFF. The variable domain in full, completed from reference TRBV5-6 and TRBJ1-1, reads DAGVTQSPTHLIKTRGQQVTLRCSPKSGHDTVSWYQQALGQGPQFIFQYYEEEERQRGNFPDRFSGHQFPNYSSELNVNALLLGDSALYLCASSLTGVGEAFFGQGTRLTVV.

The CDR3 loop reads CASSPTGVGNQPQHF. CDR3 in DNA: TGTGCCAGTAGTCCCACAGGGGTCGGCAATCAGCCCCAGCATTTT. The genes are TRBV19 and TRBJ1-5, with 7 positions matching TRBD1. The V gene end was trimmed by 5 bases and the J gene end by 2 bases; junction bases not matched to a gene: 6. The CDR3 is made up of 15 amino acids. CDR1 and CDR2 (germline): LNHDA, SQIVND (reference sequence).

The V gene is TRBV29-1, the J gene TRBJ1-5, with D unresolved. V was trimmed by 4 bases and J by 4 bases, leaving 8 bases between them. Germline CDR1 is SQVTM and CDR2 is ANQGSEA. There are 12 residues in the CDR3. The CDR3 DNA reads TGCAGCGTTGGAGACGGGAATCAGCCCCAGCATTTT. Protein sequence: CSVGDGNQPQHF.

The CDR3 here is CASRPDFRSYNQPQHF. The DNA of the CDR3 is TGTGCCAGCCGGCCAGACTTTCGCTCTTACAATCAGCCCCAGCATTTT. V gene TRBV2 combines with J gene TRBJ1-5; the D is unclear. Trimming shortened V by 8 bases and J by 3 bases, and 20 bases separated the two germline ends. From germline, CDR1 is SNHLY and CDR2 FYNNEI. CDR3 length: 16 amino acids.

The chain combines TRBV11-2 with TRBJ1-6; 10 bases match TRBD1. V dropped 3 bases and J dropped 5; count of bases not matched to a gene: 10. The CDR3 contains 18 residues. Germline-derived CDR1 and CDR2 are SGHAT and FQNNGV. CDR3: CASSLGQGSPRHNSPLHF. CDR3 nucleotide sequence: TGTGCCAGCAGCTTGGGACAGGGGAGCCCGCGTCATAATTCACCCCTCCACTTT.

The V and J genes are TRBV28 and TRBJ2-1; 7 bases align to TRBD1. Germline V gives CDR1 MDHEN, CDR2 SYDVKM. V lost 5 bases to trimming and J lost 2 bases; unmatched junction nucleotides: 3. The CDR3 is 14 residues long. The CDR3 coding sequence is TGTGCCAGCAGTACGGACAGGCCCTACAATGAGCAGTTCTTC. Amino acid sequence: CASSTDRPYNEQFF.